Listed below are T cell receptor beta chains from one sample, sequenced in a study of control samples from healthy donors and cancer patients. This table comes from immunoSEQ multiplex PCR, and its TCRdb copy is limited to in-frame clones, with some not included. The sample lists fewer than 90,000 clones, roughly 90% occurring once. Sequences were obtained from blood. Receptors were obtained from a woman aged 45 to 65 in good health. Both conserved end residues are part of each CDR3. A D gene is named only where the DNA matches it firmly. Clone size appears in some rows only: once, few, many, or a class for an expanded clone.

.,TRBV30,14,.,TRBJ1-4,CAWSLGATNEKLFF,TGTGCCTGGAGTCTGGGTGCAACTAATGAAAAACTGTTTTTT
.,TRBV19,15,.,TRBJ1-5,CASSIVGNSNQPQHF,TGTGCCAGTAGTATAGTCGGGAATAGCAATCAGCCCCAGCATTTT
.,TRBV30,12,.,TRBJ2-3,CAWTAAADTQYF,TGTGCCTGGACAGCGGCGGCAGATACGCAGTATTTT
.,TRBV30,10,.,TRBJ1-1,CAWRRLEAFF,TGTGCCTGGAGAAGGCTTGAAGCTTTCTTT
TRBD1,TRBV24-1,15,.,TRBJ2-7,CATSDSGTGLYEQYF,TGTGCCACCAGTGATTCAGGGACAGGACTCTACGAGCAGTACTTC
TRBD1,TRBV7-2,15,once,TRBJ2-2,CASSLQGANTGELFF,TGTGCCAGCAGCCTACAGGGGGCCAACACCGGGGAGCTGTTTTTT
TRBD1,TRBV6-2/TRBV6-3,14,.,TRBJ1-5,CASSLGQGGQPQHF,TGTGCCAGCAGCCTGGGACAGGGAGGTCAGCCCCAGCATTTT
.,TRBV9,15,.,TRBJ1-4,CASSVGGIPDEKLFF,TGTGCCAGCAGCGTAGGTGGCATACCGGATGAAAAACTGTTTTTT
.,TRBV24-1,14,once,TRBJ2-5,CATSDFNEGETQYF,TGTGCCACCAGTGATTTTAACGAAGGGGAGACCCAGTACTTC
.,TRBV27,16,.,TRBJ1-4,CASSYTKRTGGEKLFF,TGTGCCAGCAGCTACACCAAAAGAACGGGCGGTGAAAAACTGTTTTTT
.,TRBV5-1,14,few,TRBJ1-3,CASSLAGSGDTIYF,TGCGCCAGCAGCTTGGCCGGCTCGGGGGACACCATATATTTT
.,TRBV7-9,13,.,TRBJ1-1,CASTLQSGGEAFF,TGTGCCAGCACCTTACAAAGCGGGGGAGAAGCTTTCTTT
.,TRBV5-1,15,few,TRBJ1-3,CASSPGDSSGNTIYF,TGCGCCAGCAGCCCCGGTGATAGCTCTGGAAACACCATATATTTT
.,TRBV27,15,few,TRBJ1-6,CASSYLGTYNSPLHF,TGTGCCAGCAGTTATCTAGGTACCTATAATTCACCCCTCCACTTT
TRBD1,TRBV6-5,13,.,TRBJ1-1,CASKQGRGTEAFF,TGTGCCAGCAAACAGGGGCGGGGCACTGAAGCTTTCTTT
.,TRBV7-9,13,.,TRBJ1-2,CASSLGLDYGYTF,TGTGCCAGCAGCTTAGGGCTAGACTATGGCTACACCTTC
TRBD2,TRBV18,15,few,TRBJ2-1,CASSPERGGYNEQFF,TGTGCCAGCTCACCGGAGCGGGGGGGCTACAATGAGCAGTTCTTC
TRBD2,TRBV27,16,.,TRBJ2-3,CASSLLGGGGQDTQYF,TGTGCCAGCAGTTTATTAGGCGGGGGGGGACAAGATACGCAGTATTTT
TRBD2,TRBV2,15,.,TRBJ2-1,CASSPGGARGNEQFF,TGTGCCAGCAGCCCCGGGGGGGCCCGAGGCAATGAGCAGTTCTTC
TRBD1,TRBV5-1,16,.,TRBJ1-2,CASSLASGTGNYGYTF,TGCGCCAGCAGCTTGGCTTCCGGGACAGGGAATTATGGCTACACCTTC
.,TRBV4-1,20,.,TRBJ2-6,CASSQKGGAGGGNGANVLTF,TGCGCCAGCAGCCAAAAAGGTGGGGCAGGGGGAGGAAATGGGGCCAACGTCCTGACTTTC
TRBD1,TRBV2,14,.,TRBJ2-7,CASSGTGESYEQYF,TGTGCCAGCAGTGGGACAGGGGAATCCTACGAGCAGTACTTC
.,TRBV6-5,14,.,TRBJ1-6,CASSYSIGQGPLHF,TGTGCCAGCAGTTACTCGATAGGCCAGGGGCCCCTCCACTTT
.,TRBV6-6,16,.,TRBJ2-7,CASSYTATGTPYEQYF,TGTGCCAGCAGTTACACCGCTACAGGGACCCCCTACGAGCAGTACTTC
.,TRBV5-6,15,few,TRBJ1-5,CASSLDGGYNQPQHF,TGTGCCAGCAGCTTGGACGGGGGTTACAATCAGCCCCAGCATTTT
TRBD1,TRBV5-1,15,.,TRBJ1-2,CASSFRDRDSYGYTF,TGCGCCAGCAGCTTCCGGGACAGGGATTCGTATGGCTACACCTTC
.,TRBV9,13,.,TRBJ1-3,CASSLDIEGTIYF,TGTGCCAGCAGCCTTGACATAGAGGGCACCATATATTTT
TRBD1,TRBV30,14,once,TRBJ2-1,CAWIRDRHNNEQFF,TGTGCCTGGATCCGGGACAGGCACAACAATGAGCAGTTCTTC
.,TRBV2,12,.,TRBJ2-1,CASSEILEWQFF,TGTGCCAGCAGTGAAATTCTAGAATGGCAGTTCTTC
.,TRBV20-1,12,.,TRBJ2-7,CSASGGRYEQYF,TGCAGTGCTAGTGGGGGTCGCTACGAGCAGTACTTC
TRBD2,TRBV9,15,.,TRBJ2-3,CASSAYSGSTDTQYF,TGTGCCAGCAGCGCGTATAGCGGGAGCACAGATACGCAGTATTTT
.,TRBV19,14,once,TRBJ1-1,CASSNIRLNTEAFF,TGTGCCAGTAGTAATATAAGATTGAACACTGAAGCTTTCTTT
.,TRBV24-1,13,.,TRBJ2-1,CATSLVANNEQFF,TGTGCCACCAGTTTAGTAGCGAACAATGAGCAGTTCTTC
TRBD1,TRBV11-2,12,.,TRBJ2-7,CASSLDRTGQYF,TGTGCCAGCAGCTTAGATAGGACAGGGCAGTACTTC
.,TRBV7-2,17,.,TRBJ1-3,CASRRPGTGYSGNTIYF,TGTGCCAGCAGGCGCCCCGGGACGGGCTACTCTGGAAACACCATATATTTT
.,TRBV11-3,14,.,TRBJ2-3,CASSLGGAADTQYF,TGTGCCAGCAGCTTAGGGGGGGCCGCTGATACGCAGTATTTT
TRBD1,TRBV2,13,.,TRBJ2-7,CASRARGLYEQYF,TGTGCCTCAAGGGCCAGGGGGCTCTACGAGCAGTACTTC
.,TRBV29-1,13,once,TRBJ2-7,CSVALPGTYEQYF,TGCAGCGTTGCTCTCCCAGGGACCTACGAGCAGTACTTC
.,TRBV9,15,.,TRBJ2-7,CASSVEAGSSYEQYF,TGTGCCAGCAGCGTAGAGGCAGGGAGCTCCTACGAGCAGTACTTC
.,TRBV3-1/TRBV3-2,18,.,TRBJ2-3,CASSTGSSGTFLTDTQYF,TGTGCCAGCTCGACAGGGAGCTCGGGGACTTTCCTCACAGATACGCAGTATTTT
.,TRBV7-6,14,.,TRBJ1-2,CASSVGTGNYGYTF,TGTGCCAGCAGCGTCGGGACGGGGAACTATGGCTACACCTTC
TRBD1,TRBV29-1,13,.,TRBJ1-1,CSARGTGGTEAFF,TGCAGCGCCCGAGGGACAGGAGGCACTGAAGCTTTCTTT
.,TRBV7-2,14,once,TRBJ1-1,CASSLGDRSSVAFF,TGTGCCAGCAGCTTAGGAGACAGGTCCTCGGTGGCTTTCTTT